This passage covers 15 T cell receptor beta chains from one sample sequenced in a study of blood T cell repertoires in COVID-19. Using immunoSEQ multiplex PCR, the repertoire was profiled, and TCRdb retains in-frame clones only, with some absent. Seen here are roughly 190,000 clones, roughly 82% observed once, and the top ten hold approximately 8%. The source material was peripheral blood. Receptor source: a woman aged 60-75 years with COVID-19, enrolled during active disease.

This clone was observed a single time. CDR3 sequence reads: CASSEGGGQGNEKLFF. The CDR3 DNA is TGTGCCAGCAGTGAAGGGGGGGGACAGGGGAATGAAAAACTGTTTTTT. The chain carries TRBV6-1 and TRBJ1-4; 10 nucleotides agree with TRBD1. Germline values: CDR1 MNHNS, CDR2 SASEGT. This CDR3 contains 16 residues. Unmatched junction bases numbered 4, after V lost 1 base and J lost 5 bases.

This clone was seen once. V is TRBV9 and J is TRBJ2-7; no clear D gene. Germline V gene sequence: CDR1 SGDLS, CDR2 YYNGEE. Trimming shortened V by 4 bases and J by 0 bases, and 17 bases separated the two germline ends. This CDR3 is built from 16 residues. As DNA, the CDR3 is TGTGCCAGCAGCCCCCTGGCCTTCTCAAGCTCCTACGAGCAGTACTTC. Amino acid sequence: CASSPLAFSSSYEQYF.

The CDR3 DNA reads TGTGTTAGCAGCTTAGTGGGTTCAGGGGGCACCGGGGAGCTGTTTTTT. Translation: CVSSLVGSGGTGELFF. The chain joins TRBV7-7 to TRBJ2-2; 7 bases align to TRBD1. CDR3 length equals 16 residues. Germline assignment: CDR1 SSHAT and CDR2 FNYEAQ (reference sequence).

The chain recombines TRBV2 with TRBJ1-5, with TRBD1 as a possible D gene (6 bases). The CDR3 is 15 amino acids. Trimming shortened V by 9 bases and J by 1 base, and 16 bases separated the two germline ends. The germline V gene has CDR1 SNHLY and CDR2 FYNNEI. This chain's CDR3 is CASGGGGASNQPQHF. In DNA form, the CDR3 reads TGTGCCAGTGGGGGGGGCGGGGCCAGCAATCAGCCCCAGCATTTT.

The CDR3 spells CAITDRGYGYTF. The CDR3 nucleotides are TGTGCCATTACAGACAGGGGTTATGGCTACACCTTC. The rearrangement joins TRBV28 to TRBJ1-2; 8 bases agree with TRBD1. Germline-derived CDR1 and CDR2 are MDHEN and SYDVKM. The CDR3 is 12 amino acids. V shed 10 bases and J 5 bases; nucleotides not matched to a gene: 6.

The J gene is TRBJ1-1, the V gene TRBV5-4; D is undetermined. The CDR3 has 15 residues. CDR1 is SGHNT and CDR2 is YYREEE in the germline V gene (reference sequence). Trimming stripped 0 bases from V and 2 bases from J, with 11 bases between. Here the CDR3 reads CASSLEMSINTEAFF. The CDR3 nucleotides read TGTGCCAGCAGCTTGGAAATGTCCATTAACACTGAAGCTTTCTTT.

The chain combines TRBV24-1 with TRBJ2-3; TRBD1 might be the D (6 bases). The CDR3 runs to 16 residues. V was pared by 4 bases and J by 1 base, with 14 bases between. Germline lookup yields CDR1 KGHDR and CDR2 SFDVKD. The CDR3 is CATSDTRGFGTDTQYF. DNA of the CDR3: TGTGCCACCAGTGACACCAGGGGTTTCGGCACAGATACGCAGTATTTT.

The CDR3 loop reads CASSLGQPRVNEQFF. CDR3 DNA sequence: TGTGCCAGCAGCTTGGGACAGCCGCGTGTCAATGAGCAGTTCTTC. The V and J genes are TRBV11-2 and TRBJ2-1; 7 nucleotides line up with TRBD1. The CDR3 is 15 residues long. Trimming took 3 bases from V and 6 from J; bases not matched to a gene: 8. Germline V gene sequence: CDR1 SGHAT, CDR2 FQNNGV.

This clone came up once. This chain links TRBV10-1 with TRBJ2-7; D uncertain. Trimming removed 2 bases from V and 0 bases from J, with 17 bases in between. This CDR3 is 17 amino acids long. Germline V gene lookup returns CDR1 WNHNN and CDR2 SYGVQD (reference sequence). CDR3 region: CASSETTDRPGSYEQYF. The CDR3 bases are TGCGCCAGCAGTGAGACGACCGACCGGCCGGGCTCCTACGAGCAGTACTTC.

The chain recombines TRBV4-3 with TRBJ1-4, with D perhaps TRBD1 (6 bases). From germline, CDR1 is LGHNA and CDR2 YSLEER. Trimming cost V 4 bases and J 5 bases, with 11 bases left between them. CDR3 length: 14 residues. Written as DNA, the CDR3 is TGCGCCAGCAGCCTTGACAGGAACAATGAAAAACTGTTTTTT. Its protein product is CASSLDRNNEKLFF.

CDR3 sequence (DNA): TGTGCCAGCAGCCAAGAAGGGGGACAGGGTTCCTATGGCTACACCTTC. Encoded protein: CASSQEGGQGSYGYTF. The rearrangement links TRBV14 to TRBJ1-2, with 9 bases that match TRBD1. J lost 4 bases, V lost 0 bases, and 6 bases had no gene match. Germline V gives CDR1 SGHDN, CDR2 FVKESK. The CDR3 totals 16 residues. The whole variable domain, remainder taken from reference TRBV14 and TRBJ1-2, is EAGVTQFPSHSVIEKGQTVTLRCDPISGHDNLYWYRRVMGKEIKFLLHFVKESKQDESGMPNNRFLAERTGGTYSTLKVQPAELEDSGVYFCASSQEGGQGSYGYTFGSGTRLTVV.

J is TRBJ2-3 and V is TRBV18; D is possibly TRBD2 (6 bases). Germline lookup yields CDR1 KGHSH and CDR2 LQKENI. The CDR3 has 15 amino acids. Deletions cut 1 base from V and 1 base from J, with 9 bases between. The CDR3 here is CASSPRDFGTDTQYF. The CDR3, as DNA: TGTGCCAGCTCACCACGGGACTTCGGCACAGATACGCAGTATTTT.

V is TRBV30 and J is TRBJ2-1; 7 bases align to TRBD2. From germline, CDR1 is GTSNPN and CDR2 SVGIG (reference sequence). CDR3 length: 15 residues. J lost 7 bases, V lost 0 bases, and 9 bases had no gene match. CDR3 protein: CAWSVRGRVGNEQFF. As DNA, the CDR3 is TGTGCCTGGAGTGTACGGGGGAGGGTGGGGAATGAGCAGTTCTTC.

The V call is TRBV29-1, the J call TRBJ2-1, with a weak D call TRBD1 (5 bases). From germline, CDR1 is SQVTM and CDR2 ANQGSEA. CDR3 size: 13 residues. Trimming took 6 bases from V and 5 from J, leaving 14 bases between them. The CDR3: CSVSLLRDNEQFF. Written as DNA, the CDR3 is TGCAGCGTATCTCTACTCAGGGACAATGAGCAGTTCTTC.

The chain is built from TRBV29-1 and TRBJ1-2; a weak D match, TRBD1 (5 bases). V was pared by 6 bases and J by 5 bases, with 19 bases between. CDR3 length: 14 amino acids. Per the germline V gene, CDR1 is SQVTM and CDR2 is ANQGSEA. In nucleotides, the CDR3 is TGCAGCGTGACGTCTACGGGGGGAGGGTATGGCTACACCTTC. Residues: CSVTSTGGGYGYTF. The variable domain in full, with the rest retrieved from reference TRBV29-1 and TRBJ1-2, is SAVISQKPSRDICQRGTSLTIQCQVDSQVTMMFWYRQQPGQSLTLIATANQGSEATYESGFVIDKFPISRPNLTFSTLTVSNMSPEDSSIYLCSVTSTGGGYGYTFGSGTRLTVV.